This entry concerns a single T cell receptor (beta chain). Its antigen is not known. The sample comes from a study of shared clonotypes between healthy human individuals. Whole-study findings and limits: Naive subsets generally had larger estimated richness than memory subsets.

The naive CD8 fraction comprised CD45RO-negative cells positively selected for CCR7 and excluded terminally differentiated effector memory CD45RA+ cells. The deep-level immunoSEQ assay was used. The assay was immunoSEQ multiplex PCR, and TCRdb's table has in-frame clones only and misses some. The sample shows hundreds of thousands of clones, over 95% of them seen only once. Sequencing was performed on naive CD8+ T cells sorted from blood. The sequence was obtained from a woman aged 25 to 45 in good health.

The CDR3 region is CSVGGTEAGVAYNEQFF. CDR3 DNA sequence: TGCAGCGTTGGTGGGACTGAGGCGGGAGTAGCCTACAATGAGCAGTTCTTC. The rearrangement uses TRBV29-1 and TRBJ2-1, with TRBD2 identical over 7 bases. Looked up from germline, CDR1 is SQVTM and CDR2 is ANQGSEA. The CDR3 spans 17 residues. V lost 4 bases to trimming and J lost 2 bases; unmatched junction nucleotides: 14.